Each of the 17 T cell receptor beta chains below was sequenced from the same sample in a study of cytomegalovirus exposure and HLA in healthy donors. Use of 60 Vbeta and 13 Jbeta primers characterized the PCR. Generated by immunoSEQ multiplex PCR, the TCRdb table keeps only in-frame clones and is missing some. Of approximately 180,000 clones listed, about 80% were seen once; the top ten hold 2% to 2.5%. Sequenced material: PBMCs. The origin of the receptors is a woman aged 25 to 39 in good health and CMV-seronegative.

The CDR3 is CASSIGLESYEQYF. The CDR3 nucleotides read TGTGCCAGTAGTATAGGCCTTGAGTCCTACGAGCAGTACTTC. V gene TRBV19 combines with J gene TRBJ2-7; D call uncertain. The germline V gene encodes CDR1 LNHDA and CDR2 SQIVND (reference sequence). V shed 1 base and J shed 1 base, with 8 bases lying between them. This CDR3 spans 14 amino acids.

The chain uses TRBV4-3 and TRBJ1-6; 7 bases match TRBD1. The CDR3 sequence is 21 residues long. Trimming took 2 bases from V and 0 from J; bases not matched to a gene: 16. Per germline, CDR1 LGHNA and CDR2 YSLEER. CDR3 region: CASSQRWEWDRADSYNSPLHF. The CDR3 nucleotides are TGCGCCAGCAGCCAACGGTGGGAATGGGACAGAGCAGACTCCTATAATTCACCCCTCCACTTT.

The chain recombines TRBV19 with TRBJ1-4; a weak D match, TRBD1 (6 bases). The CDR3 is 17 residues long. Germline loops: CDR1 LNHDA, CDR2 SQIVND (reference sequence). Trimming took 5 bases from V and 0 from J, leaving 16 bases between them. The CDR3 protein is CASSPPGHRATNEKLFF. In DNA, the CDR3 is TGTGCCAGTAGTCCTCCGGGACACCGTGCAACTAATGAAAAACTGTTTTTT.

This clone was counted between two and nine times. V and J are TRBV2 and TRBJ2-3; D is ambiguous. Germline CDR1 SNHLY, CDR2 FYNNEI. The CDR3 length is 13 residues. Trimming removed 4 bases from V and 2 bases from J, with 7 bases in between. The CDR3 DNA reads TGTGCCAGCAGTGGCGCCCTCACAGATACGCAGTATTTT. It translates to CASSGALTDTQYF.

The chain carries TRBV7-2 and TRBJ2-5, with D possibly TRBD1 on 6 matching bases. The V gene's germline CDR1 is SGHTA and CDR2 FQGNSA. CDR3 length: 14 residues. Trimming stripped 5 bases from V and 5 bases from J, with 15 bases between. CDR3 nucleotides: TGTGCCAGCAGCCCAACAGGGTCGGTCGAGACCCAGTACTTC. Residues: CASSPTGSVETQYF.

The V call is TRBV7-9, the J call TRBJ2-5; 9 bases map to TRBD1. J was trimmed by 4 bases and V by 8 bases; bases with no gene match: 8. Germline V gives CDR1 SEHNR, CDR2 FQNEAQ (reference sequence). The CDR3 contains 14 residues. In DNA, the CDR3 is TGTGCCAGCTCCACAGGGGGCTCGGTAGAGACCCAGTACTTC. The encoded protein is CASSTGGSVETQYF.

The genes are TRBV7-2 and TRBJ2-1; TRBD2 matches at 7 bases. The J segment lost 5 bases and the V segment lost 5 bases, leaving 15 bases of the junction unmatched. Germline V gene sequence: CDR1 SGHTA, CDR2 FQGNSA. The length of the CDR3 is 17 residues. The DNA for the CDR3 is TGTGCCAGCAGCCTAAAGACAGTTCTAGCGGACAACAATGAGCAGTTCTTC. It specifies CASSLKTVLADNNEQFF. The variable domain in full, completed from reference TRBV7-2 and TRBJ2-1, reads GAGVSQSPSNKVTEKGKDVELRCDPISGHTALYWYRQSLGQGLEFLIYFQGNSAPDKSGLPSDRFSAERTGGSVSTLTIQRTQQEDSAVYLCASSLKTVLADNNEQFFGPGTRLTVL.

In its sample, this clone was seen a few times. This chain links TRBV28 with TRBJ2-7; weak D call: TRBD1 (6 bases). Trimming pared 3 bases from V and 2 bases from J, leaving 20 bases between. Germline CDR1 and CDR2: MDHEN and SYDVKM. This CDR3 contains 17 residues. The CDR3 DNA follows: TGTGCCAGCAGTTTCAAGATCTACAGGGCCCCAACCTACGAGCAGTACTTC. This sequence encodes CASSFKIYRAPTYEQYF.

The chain combines TRBV6-1 with TRBJ2-5, with 7 bases fitting TRBD1. The J call may be incorrect, as the DNA end agrees better with TRBJ2-7. The germline V gene encodes CDR1 MNHNS and CDR2 SASEGT. The CDR3 covers 15 residues. The CDR3 loop is CASGSRDRSKYEQYF. CDR3 DNA: TGTGCCAGCGGGTCCCGGGACAGAAGTAAGTACGAGCAGTACTTC.

The chain has TRBV28 and TRBJ1-5; 7 positions agree with TRBD1. Germline V gives CDR1 MDHEN, CDR2 SYDVKM. This CDR3 comprises 12 residues. After removal of 7 bases from V and 7 bases from J, the junction contained 4 bases not matched to a gene. The CDR3: CASTDRVQPQHF. The CDR3 DNA sequence: TGTGCCAGCACCGACAGGGTCCAGCCCCAGCATTTT.

Of note for this clone: Other DNA sequences in this sample translate to the same CDR3. The chain uses TRBV5-1 and TRBJ1-2; D is uncertain. Between the trimmed V and J ends, which lost 0 bases and 8 bases, there was a span of 8 bases. Germline-derived CDR1 and CDR2 are SGHRS and YFSETQ. The length of the CDR3 is 12 residues. CDR3 nucleotide sequence: TGCGCCAGCAGCTTGGGGGCCCCAGGCTACACCTTC. Translation gives CASSLGAPGYTF.

The chain couples TRBV6-5 to TRBJ2-7; 15 bases map to TRBD2. The germline CDR1 and CDR2 sequences are MNHEY and SVGAGI. Germline trimming cut 6 bases from V and 6 bases from J; bases unmatched to any gene: 6. The CDR3 spans 15 residues. The CDR3 here is CASSTGTSGGSEQYF. CDR3 DNA: TGTGCCAGCAGCACCGGGACTAGCGGGGGGAGCGAGCAGTACTTC.

The V gene is TRBV7-9, the J gene TRBJ2-7; TRBD1 aligns across 7 bases. This CDR3 has 14 residues. The trim removed 5 bases at V and 3 bases at J, leaving 7 bases unmatched. The germline CDR1 and CDR2 sequences are SEHNR and FQNEAQ (reference sequence). Written as DNA, the CDR3 is TGTGCCAGCAGCCCCTCGGGACAGAGCTACGAGCAGTACTTC. Translating gives CASSPSGQSYEQYF.

The chain recombines TRBV6-1 with TRBJ1-2; the match to TRBD1 covers 7 bases. In germline, CDR1 is MNHNS, CDR2 SASEGT. The ends lost 1 base at V and 5 bases at J; junction bases unmatched: 13. The CDR3 spans 17 residues. CDR3 bases: TGTGCCAGCAGTGAAGGGACGGGTGGCAGGGGGATTTATGGCTACACCTTC. Encoded protein: CASSEGTGGRGIYGYTF.

V gene TRBV28 combines with J gene TRBJ1-4; 7 bases are a match to TRBD1. The CDR3 is 17 residues long. Germline lookup yields CDR1 MDHEN and CDR2 SYDVKM. Trimming at V came to 5 bases and at J to 0 bases, leaving 9 bases not matched to a gene. This chain's CDR3 is CASSIQLQGATNEKLFF. The DNA of the CDR3 is TGTGCCAGCAGTATTCAACTCCAGGGGGCAACTAATGAAAAACTGTTTTTT.

As concerns this clone: Other nucleotide sequences in the sample specify the same CDR3. The chain uses TRBV27 and TRBJ2-7, with 8 bases aligning to TRBD1. V shed 6 bases, J shed 4 bases, and the junction held 8 bases outside the gene matches. The germline V gene has CDR1 MNHEY and CDR2 SMNVEV (reference sequence). The CDR3 totals 14 residues. The CDR3 spells CASSFDRGTYEQYF. Here the CDR3 DNA reads TGTGCCAGCAGCTTTGACAGGGGAACTTACGAGCAGTACTTC.

This clone was seen a single time. The chain carries TRBV7-6 and TRBJ2-3, with 9 positions matching TRBD1. The CDR3 is made up of 15 amino acids. J lost 4 bases, V lost 5 bases, and 7 bases had no gene match. Per the germline V gene, CDR1 is SGHVS and CDR2 is FNYEAQ. CDR3 region: CASSGRQGDADTQYF. In nucleotides, the CDR3 is TGTGCCAGCAGCGGCCGACAGGGGGATGCAGATACGCAGTATTTT.